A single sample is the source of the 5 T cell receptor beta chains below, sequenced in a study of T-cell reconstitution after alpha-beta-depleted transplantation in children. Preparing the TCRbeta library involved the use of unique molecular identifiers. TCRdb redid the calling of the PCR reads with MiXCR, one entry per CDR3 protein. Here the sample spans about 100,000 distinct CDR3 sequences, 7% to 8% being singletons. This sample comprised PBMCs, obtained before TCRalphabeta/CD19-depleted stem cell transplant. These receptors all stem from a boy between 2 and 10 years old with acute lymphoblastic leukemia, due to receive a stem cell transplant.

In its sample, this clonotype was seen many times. The DNA of the CDR3 is TGCAGTGCTATATCGGGGGGGCCTAACGGGGAGCTGTTTTTT. Protein product: CSAISGGPNGELFF. The gene calls are TRBV20-1 and TRBJ2-2; 8 bases align to TRBD2. The length of the CDR3 is 14 residues. Trimming took 4 bases from V and 7 from J; bases not matched to a gene: 8. The germline gives CDR1 DFQATT, CDR2 SNEGSKA (reference sequence).

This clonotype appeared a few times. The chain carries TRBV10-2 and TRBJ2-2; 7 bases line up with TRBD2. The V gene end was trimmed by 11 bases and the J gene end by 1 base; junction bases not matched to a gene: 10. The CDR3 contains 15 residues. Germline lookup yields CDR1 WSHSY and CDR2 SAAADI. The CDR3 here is CAGIPTSENTGELFF. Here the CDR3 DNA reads TGCGCCGGCATTCCCACTAGCGAGAACACCGGGGAGCTGTTTTTT.

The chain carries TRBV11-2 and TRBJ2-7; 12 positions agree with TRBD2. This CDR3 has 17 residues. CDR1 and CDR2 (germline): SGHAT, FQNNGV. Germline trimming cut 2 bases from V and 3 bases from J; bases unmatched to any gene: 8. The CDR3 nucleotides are TGTGCCAGCAGCTTACGGGCACTAGCGGGGGGCATCTACGAGCAGTACTTC. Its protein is CASSLRALAGGIYEQYF.

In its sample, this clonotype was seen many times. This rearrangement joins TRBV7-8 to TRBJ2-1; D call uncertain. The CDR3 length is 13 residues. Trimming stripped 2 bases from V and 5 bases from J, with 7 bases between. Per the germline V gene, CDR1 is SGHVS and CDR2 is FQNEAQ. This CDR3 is CASSLRVDNEQFF. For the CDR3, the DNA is TGTGCCAGCAGCTTACGGGTAGACAATGAGCAGTTCTTC.

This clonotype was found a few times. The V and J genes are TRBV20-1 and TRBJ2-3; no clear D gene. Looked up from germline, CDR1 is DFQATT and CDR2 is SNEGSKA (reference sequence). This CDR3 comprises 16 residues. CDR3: CSGPRRFYSSADTQYF. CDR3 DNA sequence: TGCAGCGGCCCTCGGCGTTTCTACTCCAGCGCAGATACGCAGTATTTT.